This T cell receptor beta chain was recovered during a study of CD8 T cells in ankylosing spondylitis. General study points: CD8+ cells made up the disease-linked clones, which were relatively rare in peripheral blood. It appeared that ankylosing spondylitis blood was characterized by a TCR beta motif of fewer than 10 highly homologous variants. Reportedly, significant enrichment of disease-linked clones occurred in matched ankylosing spondylitis synovial fluid.

With molecular barcodes, quantitative 5'-RACE was used to make the TCR beta libraries. TCRdb fed the 5' RACE reads into MiXCR, producing one record per CDR3 protein. This table has approximately 220,000 distinct CDR3 sequences, about 26% appearing once. This clonotype was recorded many times. Its cognate antigen is unknown. CDR1 SGHRS and CDR2 YFSETQ come from the germline V gene. This CDR3 is built from 15 residues. Trimming stripped 4 bases from V and 1 base from J, with 13 bases between. The chain employs TRBV5-1 and TRBJ2-3, with D perhaps TRBD1 (6 bases). The origin of this receptor is a male donor with ankylosing spondylitis or in good health (not recorded which). Source material: blood, either unsorted or a sorted T cell fraction (not recorded which). For the CDR3, the DNA is TGCGCCAGCAGCCCCGGGACACTTGGCACAGATACGCAGTATTTT. It codes for CASSPGTLGTDTQYF.